This T cell receptor (beta chain) was documented in a study of T cell repertoires in cytomegalovirus infection. Findings of the study overall: CMV-specific TCR beta clonotypes restricted by HLA-C were the ones dominating the ex vivo response. Frequencies of public TCR beta families were cumulated, and this identified carriers of CMV plus the relevant HLA.

This CDR3 region has 17 residues. Trimming took 5 bases from V and 4 from J; bases not matched to a gene: 12. The germline V gene encodes CDR1 MNHEY and CDR2 SMNVEV (reference sequence). There are a few counts of this clonotype. Its target is unknown. One entry per CDR3 protein, called by TCRdb with MiXCR from the reads. The table has hundreds of thousands of distinct CDR3 sequences, around a sixth seen once. The chain links TRBV27 to TRBJ2-2, with 8 bases lining up with TRBD2. The sample consisted of PBMCs. The source of this sequence is a human donor in good health (CMV status not recorded). Some clones in this sample may be carry-over from other donors' samples. The CDR3 reads CASSPIAGRGFTGELFF. In DNA form, the CDR3 reads TGTGCCAGCAGTCCCATAGCGGGGCGGGGTTTCACCGGGGAGCTGTTTTTT.